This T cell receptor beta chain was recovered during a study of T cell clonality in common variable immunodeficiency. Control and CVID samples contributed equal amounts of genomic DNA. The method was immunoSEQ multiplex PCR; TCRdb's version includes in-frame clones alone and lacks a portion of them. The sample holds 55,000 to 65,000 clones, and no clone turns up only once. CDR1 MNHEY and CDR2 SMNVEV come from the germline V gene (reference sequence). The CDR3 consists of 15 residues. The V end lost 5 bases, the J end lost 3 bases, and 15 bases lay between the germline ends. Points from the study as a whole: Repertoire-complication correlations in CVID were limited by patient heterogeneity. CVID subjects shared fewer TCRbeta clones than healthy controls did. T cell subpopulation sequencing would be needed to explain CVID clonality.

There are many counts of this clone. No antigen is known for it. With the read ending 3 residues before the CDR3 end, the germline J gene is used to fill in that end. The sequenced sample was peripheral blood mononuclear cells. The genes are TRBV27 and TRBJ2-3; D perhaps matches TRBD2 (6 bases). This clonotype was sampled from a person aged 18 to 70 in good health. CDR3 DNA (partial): TGTGCCAGCAGTCCGGGACTCCTTGTGACAGATACG. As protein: CASSPGLLVTDT. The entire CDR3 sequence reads CASSPGLLVTDTQYF.